This T cell receptor (beta chain) was captured by sequencing in a study of blood T cell repertoires in COVID-19. Study background: Acute and convalescent COVID-19 samples came from the United States, Italy and Spain.

Assay used: immunoSEQ multiplex PCR; TCRdb lists only in-frame clones, some missing. This sample has 380,000 or so clones, with over 65% found just once. CDR1 is MDHEN, CDR2 SYDVKM, per germline. Trimming left V 8 bases short and J 4 bases short, with 23 bases between. The CDR3 runs to 16 residues. The TCR sequence derives from a human donor with acute or convalescent COVID-19. The donor label of this sample is uncertain. Specimen: peripheral blood. The chain joins TRBV28 to TRBJ1-1, with D perhaps TRBD1 (5 bases). The DNA of the CDR3 is TGTGCCAGCCCCCCCCGCCTCGTGGGGGGGACCACTGAAGCTTTCTTT. Its translation is CASPPRLVGGTTEAFF. Based on the CDR3 plus reference TRBV28 and TRBJ1-1, the full variable domain is DVKVTQSSRYLVKRTGEKVFLECVQDMDHENMFWYRQDPGLGLRLIYFSYDVKMKEKGDIPEGYSVSREKKERFSLILESASTNQTSMYLCASPPRLVGGTTEAFFGQGTRLTVV.